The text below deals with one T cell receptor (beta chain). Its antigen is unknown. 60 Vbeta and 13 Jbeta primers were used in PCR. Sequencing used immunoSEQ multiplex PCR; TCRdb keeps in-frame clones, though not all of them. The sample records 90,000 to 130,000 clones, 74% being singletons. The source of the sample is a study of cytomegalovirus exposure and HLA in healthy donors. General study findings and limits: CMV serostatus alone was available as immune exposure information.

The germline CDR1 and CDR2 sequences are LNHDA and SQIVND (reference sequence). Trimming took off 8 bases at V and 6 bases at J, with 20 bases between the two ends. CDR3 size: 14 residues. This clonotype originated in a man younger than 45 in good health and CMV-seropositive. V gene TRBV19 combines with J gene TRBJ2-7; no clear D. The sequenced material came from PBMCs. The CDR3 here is CASATTVSVSEQYF. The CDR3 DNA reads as TGTGCCAGTGCCACCACTGTGAGTGTCTCCGAGCAGTACTTC.